A selection of T cell receptor beta chains follows, all from one sample in a study of radiotherapy plus CTLA-4 blockade in lung cancer. Generated by immunoSEQ multiplex PCR, the TCRdb table keeps only in-frame clones and is missing some. The sample includes about 43,000 clones, less than 75% of them seen just once. The specimen comprised peripheral blood, sampled from a patient treated with radiotherapy plus ipilimumab. These receptor sequences come from a human donor with non-small cell lung cancer who had a partial response to radiotherapy plus ipilimumab. Each CDR3 is given with its conserved first and last residue. D genes are given only for firm matches. The size of a clone is reported for some rows only, either as once, few or many, or as a class for expanded clones.

j_gene: TRBJ2-7
v_gene: TRBV4-3
abundance: -
d_gene: -
CDR3aa: CASSQDPVISYEQYF
CDR3nt: TGCGCCAGCAGCCAAGATCCAGTTATCTCCTACGAGCAGTACTTC

j_gene: TRBJ2-7
v_gene: TRBV15
abundance: few
d_gene: TRBD1
CDR3aa: CATSRDRLTSYEQYF
CDR3nt: TGTGCCACCAGCAGGGACAGGTTAACTTCCTACGAGCAGTACTTC

j_gene: TRBJ1-1
v_gene: TRBV15
abundance: -
d_gene: -
CDR3aa: CATRSRGRNTEAFF
CDR3nt: TGTGCCACCAGGAGCCGGGGGAGGAACACTGAAGCTTTCTTT

j_gene: TRBJ1-2
v_gene: TRBV5-6
abundance: -
d_gene: TRBD1
CDR3aa: CASTPTGVGGYTF
CDR3nt: TGTGCCAGCACCCCGACAGGGGTTGGTGGCTACACCTTC

j_gene: TRBJ1-3
v_gene: TRBV6-5
abundance: -
d_gene: -
CDR3aa: CASRPQSSGNTIYF
CDR3nt: TGTGCCAGCAGACCACAGAGCTCTGGAAACACCATATATTTT

j_gene: TRBJ2-7
v_gene: TRBV14
abundance: -
d_gene: -
CDR3aa: CASSQAGGPRTF
CDR3nt: TGTGCCAGCAGCCAAGCAGGCGGGCCCCGTACCTTC

j_gene: TRBJ1-2
v_gene: TRBV6-5
abundance: -
d_gene: -
CDR3aa: CASRNLDRNYGYTF
CDR3nt: TGTGCCAGCAGAAACCTAGACAGGAACTATGGCTACACCTTC

j_gene: TRBJ2-7
v_gene: TRBV5-1
abundance: few
d_gene: TRBD2
CDR3aa: CASSLVGGDEQYF
CDR3nt: TGCGCCAGCAGCTTGGTTGGGGGGGACGAGCAGTACTTC

j_gene: TRBJ1-5
v_gene: TRBV6-6
abundance: -
d_gene: -
CDR3aa: CASSLPGGQPQHF
CDR3nt: TGTGCCAGCAGCCTGCCCGGGGGTCAGCCCCAGCATTTT

j_gene: TRBJ1-2
v_gene: TRBV6-5
abundance: -
d_gene: TRBD1
CDR3aa: CASSPGTGGSYGYTF
CDR3nt: TGTGCCAGCAGTCCCGGGACAGGGGGATCCTATGGCTACACCTTC

j_gene: TRBJ1-5
v_gene: TRBV30
abundance: -
d_gene: TRBD1
CDR3aa: CAWSVDRVGQPQHF
CDR3nt: TGTGCCTGGAGTGTAGACAGGGTGGGTCAGCCCCAGCATTTT

j_gene: TRBJ1-5
v_gene: TRBV12-5
abundance: -
d_gene: TRBD1
CDR3aa: CASGPSQGVWDQPQHF
CDR3nt: TGTGCTAGTGGTCCCTCCCAGGGGGTTTGGGATCAGCCCCAGCATTTT

j_gene: TRBJ2-1
v_gene: TRBV29-1
abundance: once
d_gene: TRBD2
CDR3aa: CSVSGSSGGLYNEQFF
CDR3nt: TGCAGCGTTTCGGGGTCTAGCGGGGGCCTTTACAATGAGCAGTTCTTC

j_gene: TRBJ2-7
v_gene: TRBV5-1
abundance: -
d_gene: TRBD1
CDR3aa: CASSSRTGGIYEQYF
CDR3nt: TGCGCCAGCAGCTCGAGGACAGGGGGTATCTACGAGCAGTACTTC

j_gene: TRBJ2-7
v_gene: TRBV29-1
abundance: -
d_gene: TRBD1
CDR3aa: CSVGGGPGYEQYF
CDR3nt: TGCAGCGTTGGAGGGGGCCCCGGGTACGAGCAGTACTTC

j_gene: TRBJ1-1
v_gene: TRBV27
abundance: -
d_gene: TRBD1
CDR3aa: CASSPNRGQGIMNTEAFF
CDR3nt: TGTGCCAGCAGCCCAAATAGGGGACAGGGGATAATGAACACTGAAGCTTTCTTT

j_gene: TRBJ2-3
v_gene: TRBV5-6
abundance: -
d_gene: TRBD1
CDR3aa: CASRSTGLDTQYF
CDR3nt: TGTGCCAGCAGGTCGACAGGGTTAGATACGCAGTATTTT

j_gene: TRBJ1-3
v_gene: TRBV19
abundance: -
d_gene: -
CDR3aa: CASSDAGYSGNTIYF
CDR3nt: TGTGCCAGTAGCGACGCAGGGTACTCTGGAAACACCATATATTTT

j_gene: TRBJ2-1
v_gene: TRBV30
abundance: -
d_gene: TRBD2
CDR3aa: CAWGLAGGAEQFF
CDR3nt: TGTGCCTGGGGGCTAGCGGGCGGGGCAGAGCAGTTCTTC

j_gene: TRBJ1-4
v_gene: TRBV7-9
abundance: -
d_gene: TRBD1
CDR3aa: CASSLNGQGGEKLFF
CDR3nt: TGTGCCAGCAGCTTAAACGGACAGGGGGGCGAAAAACTGTTTTTT

j_gene: TRBJ2-5
v_gene: TRBV7-8
abundance: -
d_gene: -
CDR3aa: CASSTPPGGQMQETQYF
CDR3nt: TGTGCCAGCAGCACCCCCCCCGGGGGGCAGATGCAAGAGACCCAGTACTTC

j_gene: TRBJ2-7
v_gene: TRBV5-6
abundance: -
d_gene: -
CDR3aa: CASSLGGGSSYEQYF
CDR3nt: TGTGCCAGCAGCTTGGGTGGGGGGAGCTCCTACGAGCAGTACTTC

j_gene: TRBJ2-1
v_gene: TRBV5-6
abundance: -
d_gene: TRBD2
CDR3aa: CASSLLLAGGVNEQFF
CDR3nt: TGTGCCAGCAGCTTGCTCTTAGCGGGAGGGGTGAATGAGCAGTTCTTC

j_gene: TRBJ2-7
v_gene: TRBV6-6
abundance: -
d_gene: -
CDR3aa: CASSYSGYDEQYF
CDR3nt: TGTGCCAGCAGTTACTCCGGGTACGACGAGCAGTACTTC

j_gene: TRBJ2-3
v_gene: TRBV11-2
abundance: -
d_gene: TRBD1
CDR3aa: CASSQDRGQTDTQYF
CDR3nt: TGTGCCAGCAGCCAGGACAGGGGGCAAACAGATACGCAGTATTTT

j_gene: TRBJ2-7
v_gene: TRBV19
abundance: many
d_gene: -
CDR3aa: CASSKAVSYEQYF
CDR3nt: TGTGCCAGTAGTAAGGCGGTCTCCTACGAGCAGTACTTC

j_gene: TRBJ2-6
v_gene: TRBV21-1
abundance: few
d_gene: -
CDR3aa: CASSGRDSNLSGANVLTF
CDR3nt: TGTGCCAGCAGCGGCCGGGACAGTAACCTCTCTGGGGCCAACGTCCTGACTTTC

j_gene: TRBJ1-4
v_gene: TRBV7-2
abundance: once
d_gene: -
CDR3aa: CASTSGNEKLFF
CDR3nt: TGTGCCAGTACCTCGGGTAATGAAAAACTGTTTTTT

j_gene: TRBJ1-5
v_gene: TRBV6-7
abundance: once
d_gene: -
CDR3aa: CASSQIPLGEGQPTNQPQHF
CDR3nt: TGTGCCAGCAGCCAGATCCCCCTGGGCGAAGGACAGCCAACTAATCAGCCCCAGCATTTT

j_gene: TRBJ2-1
v_gene: TRBV30
abundance: -
d_gene: -
CDR3aa: CAWSVGEQFF
CDR3nt: TGTGCCTGGAGTGTCGGGGAGCAGTTCTTC

j_gene: TRBJ2-3
v_gene: TRBV25-1
abundance: -
d_gene: TRBD2
CDR3aa: CASAEGLAGGGDTQYF
CDR3nt: TGTGCCAGCGCCGAGGGACTAGCGGGAGGAGGAGATACGCAGTATTTT

j_gene: TRBJ1-1
v_gene: TRBV9
abundance: -
d_gene: -
CDR3aa: CASSAGAWMNTEAFF
CDR3nt: TGTGCCAGCAGCGCAGGGGCTTGGATGAACACTGAAGCTTTCTTT